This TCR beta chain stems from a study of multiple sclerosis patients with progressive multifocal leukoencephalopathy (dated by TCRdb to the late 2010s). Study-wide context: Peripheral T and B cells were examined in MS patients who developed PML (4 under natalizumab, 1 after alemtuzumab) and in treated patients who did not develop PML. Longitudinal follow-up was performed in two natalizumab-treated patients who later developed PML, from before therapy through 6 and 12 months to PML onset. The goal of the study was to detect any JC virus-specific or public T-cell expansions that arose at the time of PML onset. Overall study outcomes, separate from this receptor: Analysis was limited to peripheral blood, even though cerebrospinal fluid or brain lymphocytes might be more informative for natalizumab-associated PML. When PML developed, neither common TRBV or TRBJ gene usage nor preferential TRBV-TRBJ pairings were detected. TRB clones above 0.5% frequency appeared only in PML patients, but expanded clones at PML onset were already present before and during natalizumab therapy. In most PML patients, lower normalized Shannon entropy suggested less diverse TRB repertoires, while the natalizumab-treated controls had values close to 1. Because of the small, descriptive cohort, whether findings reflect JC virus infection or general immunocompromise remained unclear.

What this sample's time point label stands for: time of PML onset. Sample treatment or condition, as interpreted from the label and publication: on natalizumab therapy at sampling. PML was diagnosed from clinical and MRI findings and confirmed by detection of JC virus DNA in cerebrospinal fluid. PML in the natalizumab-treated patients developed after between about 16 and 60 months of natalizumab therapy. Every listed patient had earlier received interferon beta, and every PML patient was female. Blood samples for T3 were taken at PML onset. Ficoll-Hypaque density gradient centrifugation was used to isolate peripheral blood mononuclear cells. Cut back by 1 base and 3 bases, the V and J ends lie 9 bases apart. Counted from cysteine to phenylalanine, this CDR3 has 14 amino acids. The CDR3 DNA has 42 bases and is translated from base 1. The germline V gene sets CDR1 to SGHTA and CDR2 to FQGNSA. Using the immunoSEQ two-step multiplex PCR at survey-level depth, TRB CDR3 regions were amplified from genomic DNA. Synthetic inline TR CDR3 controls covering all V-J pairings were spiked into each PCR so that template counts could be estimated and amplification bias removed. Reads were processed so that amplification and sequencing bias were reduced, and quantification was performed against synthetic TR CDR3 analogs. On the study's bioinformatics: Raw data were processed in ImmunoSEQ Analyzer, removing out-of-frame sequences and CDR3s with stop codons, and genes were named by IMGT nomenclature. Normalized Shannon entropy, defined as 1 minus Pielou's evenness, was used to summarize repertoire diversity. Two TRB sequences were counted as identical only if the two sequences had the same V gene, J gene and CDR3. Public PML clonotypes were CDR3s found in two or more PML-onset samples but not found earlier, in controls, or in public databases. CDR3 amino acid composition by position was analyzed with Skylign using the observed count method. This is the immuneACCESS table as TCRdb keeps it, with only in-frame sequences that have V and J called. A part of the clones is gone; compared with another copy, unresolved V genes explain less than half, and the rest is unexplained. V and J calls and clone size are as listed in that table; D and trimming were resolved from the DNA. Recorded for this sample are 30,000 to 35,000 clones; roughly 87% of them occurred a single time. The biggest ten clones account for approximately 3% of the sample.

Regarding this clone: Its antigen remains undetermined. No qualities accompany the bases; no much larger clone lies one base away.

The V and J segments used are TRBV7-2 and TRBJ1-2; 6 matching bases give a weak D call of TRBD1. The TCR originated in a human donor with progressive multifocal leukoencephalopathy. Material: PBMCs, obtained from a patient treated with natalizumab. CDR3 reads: CASSLGQAHYGYTF. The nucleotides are TGTGCCAGCAGCTTAGGACAGGCCCACTATGGCTACACCTTC. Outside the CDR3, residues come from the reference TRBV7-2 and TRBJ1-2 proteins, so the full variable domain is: GAGVSQSPSNKVTEKGKDVELRCDPISGHTALYWYRQSLGQGLEFLIYFQGNSAPDKSGLPSDRFSAERTGGSVSTLTIQRTQQEDSAVYLCASSLGQAHYGYTFGSGTRLTVV.